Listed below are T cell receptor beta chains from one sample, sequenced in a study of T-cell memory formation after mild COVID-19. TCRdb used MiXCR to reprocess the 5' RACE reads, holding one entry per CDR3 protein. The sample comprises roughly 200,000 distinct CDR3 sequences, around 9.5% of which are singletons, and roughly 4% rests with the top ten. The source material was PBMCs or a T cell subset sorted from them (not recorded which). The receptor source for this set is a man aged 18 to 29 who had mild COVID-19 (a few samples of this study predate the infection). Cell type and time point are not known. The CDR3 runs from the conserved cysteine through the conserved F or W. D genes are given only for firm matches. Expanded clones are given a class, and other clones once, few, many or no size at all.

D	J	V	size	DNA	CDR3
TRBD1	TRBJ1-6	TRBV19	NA	TGTGCCAGTAGTGTCTCGGGACAGAAGACTCCCCTCCACTTT	CASSVSGQKTPLHF
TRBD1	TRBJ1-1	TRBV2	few	TGTGCCAGCAGTCTGACAGGGGGCTCGTCTGAAGCTTTCTTT	CASSLTGGSSEAFF
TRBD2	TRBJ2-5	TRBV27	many	TGTGCCAGCAGTGTCCAGCGGGGTCGGGAGACCCAGTACTTC	CASSVQRGRETQYF
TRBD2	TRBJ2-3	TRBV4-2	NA	TGTGCCAGCCGCCTCAAGGGGGCTAGCGGGGGGGCAGATACGCAGTATTTT	CASRLKGASGGADTQYF
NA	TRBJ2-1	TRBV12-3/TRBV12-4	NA	TGTGCCAGCAGTTCACAGGGCGGAGGTGAGCAGTTCTTC	CASSSQGGGEQFF
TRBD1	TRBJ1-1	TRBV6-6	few	TGTGCCAGCAGTCATGCAGGGACAGAGAACACTGAAGCTTTCTTT	CASSHAGTENTEAFF
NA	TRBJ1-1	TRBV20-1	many	TGCAGTGCTCGTCCCGGGGAGTACACTGAAGCTTTCTTT	CSARPGEYTEAFF
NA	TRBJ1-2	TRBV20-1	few	TGCAGTGCTAGAGGCCCCCTGCTGACTAACTATGGCTACACCTTC	CSARGPLLTNYGYTF
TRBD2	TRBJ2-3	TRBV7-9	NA	TGTGCCAGCAGCTTACGGTCCCCGCTAGCGGGGGGACCTAGGGGTACGCAGTATTTT	CASSLRSPLAGGPRGTQYF
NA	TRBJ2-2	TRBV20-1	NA	TGCAGTGCTAGGCAGACAGGATTGAACACCGGGGAGCTGTTTTTT	CSARQTGLNTGELFF
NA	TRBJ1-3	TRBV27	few	TGTGCCAGCAGTTTATACCCGTTTTCGGGAAACACCATATATTTT	CASSLYPFSGNTIYF
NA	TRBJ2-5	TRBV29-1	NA	TGCAGCGTCACAAGGGACCTCGGGACCGAGACCCAGTACTTC	CSVTRDLGTETQYF
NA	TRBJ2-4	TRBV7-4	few	TGTGCCAGCAGCTTCATCGCTTTCAGGGCAATAGCCAAAAACATTCAGTACTTC	CASSFIAFRAIAKNIQYF
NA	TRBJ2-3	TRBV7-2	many	TGTGCCAGCAGCCCTATAGTGGGGACAGATACGCAGTATTTT	CASSPIVGTDTQYF
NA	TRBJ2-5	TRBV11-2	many	TGTGCCAGCAGCTTAGGCGGCCTGGGCGGGGAGACCCAGTACTTC	CASSLGGLGGETQYF
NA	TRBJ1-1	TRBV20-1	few	TGCAGTGCTAGGCCCGCGGGAATGAACACTGAAGCTTTCTTT	CSARPAGMNTEAFF
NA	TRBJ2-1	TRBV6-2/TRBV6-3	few	TGTGCCAGCCTGAAACCAGACAGGGGAGGGAATGAGCAGTTCTTC	CASLKPDRGGNEQFF
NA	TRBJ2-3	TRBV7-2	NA	TGTGCCAGCAGCCCCCGGACGGGTTTTCGCACAGATACGCAGTATTTT	CASSPRTGFRTDTQYF
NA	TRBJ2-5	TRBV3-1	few	TGTGCCAGCAGCCACCAAAACCAGGAGACCCAGTACTTC	CASSHQNQETQYF
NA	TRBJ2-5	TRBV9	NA	TGTGCCAGCAGCGTAGCCGGGATCTGGAAGGAGACCCAGTACTTC	CASSVAGIWKETQYF
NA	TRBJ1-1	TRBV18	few	TGTGCCAGCTCACGACAACAGAACACTGAAGCTTTCTTT	CASSRQQNTEAFF
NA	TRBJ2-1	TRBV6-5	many	TGTGCCAGCACGTACGGACCGGGGGCCTATGAGCAGTTCTTC	CASTYGPGAYEQFF
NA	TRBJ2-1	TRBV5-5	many	TGTGCCAGCAGCTTGGTTTCGATCTCCTACAATGAGCAGTTCTTC	CASSLVSISYNEQFF
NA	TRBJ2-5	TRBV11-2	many	TGTGCCAGCAGCTTAGGCTTAGAAGAGACCCAGTACTTC	CASSLGLEETQYF
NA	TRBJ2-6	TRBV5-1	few	TGCGCCAGCAGCCTCACAGACTCTGGGGCCAACGTCCTGACTTTC	CASSLTDSGANVLTF
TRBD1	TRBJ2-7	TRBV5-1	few	TGCGCCAGCAGCACAGGGACAGGGGGCTACGAGCAGTACTTC	CASSTGTGGYEQYF
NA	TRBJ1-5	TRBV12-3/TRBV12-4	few	TGTGCCAGCAGTTTCCGGGCGCTCTATAGCAATCAGCCCCAGCATTTT	CASSFRALYSNQPQHF
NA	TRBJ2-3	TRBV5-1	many	TGCGCCAGCAGCTCTAGCACAGATACGCAGTATTTT	CASSSSTDTQYF
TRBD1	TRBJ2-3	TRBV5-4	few	TGTGCCAGCAGCTTGGATGGACAGGGTGGTGGTACGCAGTATTTT	CASSLDGQGGGTQYF
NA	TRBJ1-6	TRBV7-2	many	TGTGCCAGCAGCTTGTACCCGGTCGGGGATAATTCACCCCTCCACTTT	CASSLYPVGDNSPLHF
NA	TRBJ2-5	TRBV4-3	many	TGCGCCAGCAGCCAAGGGAGGACCCGCGGGACCCAGTACTTC	CASSQGRTRGTQYF
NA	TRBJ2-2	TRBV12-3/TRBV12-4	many	TGTGCCAGCAGTTTAATGAGAAACACCGGGGAGCTTTTTTTT	CASSLMRNTGELFF
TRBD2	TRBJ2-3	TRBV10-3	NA	TGTGCCCTCAAGGCTAGCGGGGGGGCGTTAGATACGCAGTATTTT	CALKASGGALDTQYF
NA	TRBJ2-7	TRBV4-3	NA	TGCGCCAGCAGCCCAAACATGGGATCCGAGCAGTACTTC	CASSPNMGSEQYF
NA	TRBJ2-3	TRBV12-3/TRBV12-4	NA	TGTGCCAGCACCTTCGGGCACACAGATACGCAGTATTTT	CASTFGHTDTQYF
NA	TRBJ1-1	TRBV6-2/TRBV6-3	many	TGTGCCAGCAGTTACTATACCAGGGAGAAAGCTTTCTTT	CASSYYTREKAFF
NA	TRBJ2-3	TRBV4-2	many	TGTGCCAGCAGCCAAGATCCAGGAACCACAGATACGCAGTATTTT	CASSQDPGTTDTQYF
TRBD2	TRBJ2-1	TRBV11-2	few	TGTGCCAGCAGCTTAGCCCCAGGACTAGCGGGGGGCAATGAGCAGTTCTTC	CASSLAPGLAGGNEQFF
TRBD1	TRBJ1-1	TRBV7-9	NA	TGTGCCAGCAGCCAACCCCGACAGGGGGCATACCGGAACACTGAAGCTTTCTTT	CASSQPRQGAYRNTEAFF
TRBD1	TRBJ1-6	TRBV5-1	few	TGCGCCAGCAGCTTGGACGGACAGGGAATTTCACCCCTCCACTTT	CASSLDGQGISPLHF
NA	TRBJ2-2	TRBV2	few	TGTGCCAGCAGTGAACCGGGGATCACCGGGGAGCTGTTTTTT	CASSEPGITGELFF
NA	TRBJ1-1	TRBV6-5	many	TGTGCCAGCAGTTTGGGGTCTGACACTGAAGCTTTCTTT	CASSLGSDTEAFF
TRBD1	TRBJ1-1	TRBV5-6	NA	TGTGCCAGCATCCGGACAGGGTCATATAGGATGAACACTGAAGCTTTCTTT	CASIRTGSYRMNTEAFF
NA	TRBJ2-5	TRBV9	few	TGTGCCAGCAGCGTAGATTCGGGCAGATTGGGGGGGGCCCAAGAGACCCAGTACTTC	CASSVDSGRLGGAQETQYF
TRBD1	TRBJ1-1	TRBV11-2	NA	TGTGCCAGCAGCTTACAGGGGGAGTACACTGAAGCTTTCTTT	CASSLQGEYTEAFF
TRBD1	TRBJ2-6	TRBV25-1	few	TGTGCCAGCAGTGTACAGGGGGCTGGGGCCAACGTCCTGACTTTC	CASSVQGAGANVLTF
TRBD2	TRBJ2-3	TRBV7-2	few	TGTGCCAGCAGTTCTCGGACTAGTCGGAAAGATACGCAGTATTTT	CASSSRTSRKDTQYF